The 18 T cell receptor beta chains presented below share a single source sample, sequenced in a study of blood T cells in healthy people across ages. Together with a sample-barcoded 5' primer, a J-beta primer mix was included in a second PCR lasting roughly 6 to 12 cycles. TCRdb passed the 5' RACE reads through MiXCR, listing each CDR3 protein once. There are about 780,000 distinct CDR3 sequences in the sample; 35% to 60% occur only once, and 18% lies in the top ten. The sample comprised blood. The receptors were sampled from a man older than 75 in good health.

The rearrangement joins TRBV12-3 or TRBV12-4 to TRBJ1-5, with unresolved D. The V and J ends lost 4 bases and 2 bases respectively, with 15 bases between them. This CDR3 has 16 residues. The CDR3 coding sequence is TGTGCCAGCAGTTCGGAGTCTCTAGGAGGCAATCAGCCCCAGCATTTT. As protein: CASSSESLGGNQPQHF.

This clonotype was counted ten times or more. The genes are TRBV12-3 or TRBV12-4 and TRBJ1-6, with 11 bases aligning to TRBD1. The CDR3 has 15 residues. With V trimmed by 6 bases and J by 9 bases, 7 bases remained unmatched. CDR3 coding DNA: TGTGCCAGCAGCCGCGGGACAGGGGGGTCTTCACCCCTCCACTTT. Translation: CASSRGTGGSSPLHF.

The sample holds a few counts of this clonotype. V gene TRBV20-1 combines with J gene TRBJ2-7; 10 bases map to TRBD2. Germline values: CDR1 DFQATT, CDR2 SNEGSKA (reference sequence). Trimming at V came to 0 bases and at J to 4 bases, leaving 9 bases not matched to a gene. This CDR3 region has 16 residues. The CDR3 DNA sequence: TGCAGTGCTAGAGATAGGCTAGCGGGAGTGGGATACGAGCAGTACTTC. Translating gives CSARDRLAGVGYEQYF.

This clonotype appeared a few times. DNA for the CDR3: TGTGCCAGCAGCGTAGAAGGCGAAGCGGGGTCCACAGATACGCAGTATTTT. Its protein product is CASSVEGEAGSTDTQYF. The chain combines TRBV9 with TRBJ2-3, with TRBD2 identical over 7 bases. The V gene end was trimmed by 0 bases and the J gene end by 2 bases; junction bases not matched to a gene: 9. CDR1 is SGDLS and CDR2 is YYNGEE in the germline V gene. CDR3 size: 17 residues.

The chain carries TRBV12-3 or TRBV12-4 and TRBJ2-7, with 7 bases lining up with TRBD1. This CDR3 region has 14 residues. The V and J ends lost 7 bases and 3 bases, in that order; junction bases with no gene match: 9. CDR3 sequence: CASNVGTDFYEQYF. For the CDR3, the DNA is TGTGCCAGCAATGTCGGGACAGATTTCTACGAGCAGTACTTC.

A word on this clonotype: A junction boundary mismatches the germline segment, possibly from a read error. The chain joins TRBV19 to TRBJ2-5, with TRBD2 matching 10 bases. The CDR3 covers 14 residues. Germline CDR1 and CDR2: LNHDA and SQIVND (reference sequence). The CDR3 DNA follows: TGTGCCAGTGCTCCTAGCGGGAGTGGAGAGGCCCAGTACTTC. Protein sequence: CASAPSGSGEAQYF.

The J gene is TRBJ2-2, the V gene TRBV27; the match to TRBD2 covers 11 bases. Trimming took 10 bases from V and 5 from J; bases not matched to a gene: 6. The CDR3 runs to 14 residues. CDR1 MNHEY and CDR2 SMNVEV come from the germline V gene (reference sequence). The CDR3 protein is CATRTSGLTGELFF. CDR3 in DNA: TGTGCCACCCGGACTAGCGGGCTTACCGGGGAGCTGTTTTTT.

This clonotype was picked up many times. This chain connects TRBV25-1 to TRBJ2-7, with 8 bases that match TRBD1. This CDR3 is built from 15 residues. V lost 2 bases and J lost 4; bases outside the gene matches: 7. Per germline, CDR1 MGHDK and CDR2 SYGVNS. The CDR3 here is CASSETRTGWYEQYF. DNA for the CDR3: TGTGCCAGCAGTGAAACAAGGACAGGGTGGTACGAGCAGTACTTC.

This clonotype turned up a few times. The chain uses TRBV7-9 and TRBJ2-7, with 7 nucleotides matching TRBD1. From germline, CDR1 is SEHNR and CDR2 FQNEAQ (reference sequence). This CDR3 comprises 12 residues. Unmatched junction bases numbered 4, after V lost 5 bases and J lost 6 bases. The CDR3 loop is CASSLTGCEQYF. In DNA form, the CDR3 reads TGTGCCAGCAGCCTGACAGGGTGCGAGCAGTACTTC.

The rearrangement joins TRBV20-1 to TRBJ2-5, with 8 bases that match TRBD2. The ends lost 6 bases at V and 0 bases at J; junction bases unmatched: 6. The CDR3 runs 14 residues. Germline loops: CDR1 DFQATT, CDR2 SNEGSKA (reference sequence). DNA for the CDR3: TGCAGTGCCGCTAGCGGGTATGACCAAGAGACCCAGTACTTC. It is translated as CSAASGYDQETQYF.

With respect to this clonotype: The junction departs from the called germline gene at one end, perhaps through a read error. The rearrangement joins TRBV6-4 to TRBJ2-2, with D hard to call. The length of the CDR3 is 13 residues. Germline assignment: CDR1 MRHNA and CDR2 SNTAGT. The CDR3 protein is CVSSDRDTGELFF. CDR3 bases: TGTGTCAGCAGTGACCGGGACACCGGGGAGCTGTTTTTT.

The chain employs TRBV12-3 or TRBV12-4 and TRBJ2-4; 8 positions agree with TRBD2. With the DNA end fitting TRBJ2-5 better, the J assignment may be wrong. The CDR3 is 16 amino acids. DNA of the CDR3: TGTGCCAGCAGTCCCATTGGCGGGGGGCTCCAAGAGACCCAGTACTTC. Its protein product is CASSPIGGGLQETQYF.

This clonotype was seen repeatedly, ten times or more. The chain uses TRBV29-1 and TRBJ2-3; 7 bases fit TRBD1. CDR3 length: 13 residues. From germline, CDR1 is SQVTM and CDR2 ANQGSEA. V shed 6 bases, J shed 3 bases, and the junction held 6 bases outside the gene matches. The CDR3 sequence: CSVMTGTTDTQYF. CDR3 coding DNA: TGCAGCGTGATGACAGGGACGACAGATACGCAGTATTTT.

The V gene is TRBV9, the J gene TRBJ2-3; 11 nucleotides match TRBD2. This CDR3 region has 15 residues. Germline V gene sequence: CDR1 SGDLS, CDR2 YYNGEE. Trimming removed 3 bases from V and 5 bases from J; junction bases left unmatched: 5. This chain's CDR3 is CASSATSGTGDTQYF. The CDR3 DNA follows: TGTGCCAGCAGCGCGACTAGCGGGACAGGAGATACGCAGTATTTT.

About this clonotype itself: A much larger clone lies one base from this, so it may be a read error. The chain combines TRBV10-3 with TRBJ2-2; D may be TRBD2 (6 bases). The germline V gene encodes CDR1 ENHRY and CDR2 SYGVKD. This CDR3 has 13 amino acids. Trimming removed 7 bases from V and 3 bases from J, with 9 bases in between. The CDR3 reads CAITGGDTGELFF. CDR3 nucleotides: TGTGCCATCACTGGCGGGGACACCGGGGAGCTGTTTTTT.

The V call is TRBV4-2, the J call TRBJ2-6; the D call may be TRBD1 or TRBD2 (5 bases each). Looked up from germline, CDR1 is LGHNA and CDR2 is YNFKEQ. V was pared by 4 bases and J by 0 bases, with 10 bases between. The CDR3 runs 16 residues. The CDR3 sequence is CASSPGRSSGANVLTF. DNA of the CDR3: TGTGCCAGCAGCCCGGGACGTAGCTCTGGGGCCAACGTCCTGACTTTC.

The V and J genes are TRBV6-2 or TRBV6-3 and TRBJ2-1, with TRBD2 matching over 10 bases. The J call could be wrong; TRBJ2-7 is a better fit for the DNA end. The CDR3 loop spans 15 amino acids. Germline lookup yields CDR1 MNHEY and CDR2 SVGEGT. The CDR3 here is CASSYSGLADNEQYF. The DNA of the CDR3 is TGTGCCAGCAGTTACTCAGGACTAGCGGACAATGAGCAGTACTTC.

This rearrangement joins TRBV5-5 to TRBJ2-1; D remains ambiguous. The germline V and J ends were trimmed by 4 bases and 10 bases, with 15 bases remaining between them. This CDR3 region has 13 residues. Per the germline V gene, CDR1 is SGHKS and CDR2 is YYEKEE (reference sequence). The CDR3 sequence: CASSPRLGWEQFF. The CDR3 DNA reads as TGTGCCAGCAGCCCCCGTCTTGGGTGGGAGCAGTTCTTC.